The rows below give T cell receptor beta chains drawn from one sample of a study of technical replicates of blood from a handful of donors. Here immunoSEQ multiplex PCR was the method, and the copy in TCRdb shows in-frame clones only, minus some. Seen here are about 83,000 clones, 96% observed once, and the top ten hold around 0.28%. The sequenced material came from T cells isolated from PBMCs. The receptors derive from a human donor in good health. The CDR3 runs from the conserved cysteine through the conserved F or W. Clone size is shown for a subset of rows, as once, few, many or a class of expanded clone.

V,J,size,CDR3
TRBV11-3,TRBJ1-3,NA,CASSLDPGPAAF
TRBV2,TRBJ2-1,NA,CASSVPLLAGAFQFDEQFF
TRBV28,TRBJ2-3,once,CASSSLRGDTQYF
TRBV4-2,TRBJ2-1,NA,CASSLPYDNEQFF
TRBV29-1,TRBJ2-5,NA,CSADSGPLQETQYF
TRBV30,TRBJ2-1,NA,CAWSVAGTSGYNEQFF
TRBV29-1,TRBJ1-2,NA,CSTSHGGSDGYTF
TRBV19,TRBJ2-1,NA,CASSVRLAGVWEQFF
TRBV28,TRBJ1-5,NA,CASSRGYNQPQHF
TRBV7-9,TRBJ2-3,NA,CASSLSLAGYTDTQYF
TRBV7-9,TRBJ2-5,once,CASSPDSRQETQYF
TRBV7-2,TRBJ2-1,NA,CASSLIRGLALNEQFF
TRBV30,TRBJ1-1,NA,CAWSGTGTEAFF
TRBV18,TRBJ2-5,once,CASSESPGLAGEETQYF
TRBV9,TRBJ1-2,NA,CASSVGQGNGYTF
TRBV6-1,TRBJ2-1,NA,CATGTEPYSYNEQFF
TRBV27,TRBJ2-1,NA,CASSLGQGAVSNEQFF
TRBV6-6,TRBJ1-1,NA,CASSWGTTEAFF
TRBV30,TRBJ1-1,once,CAWTYGTGSTEAFF
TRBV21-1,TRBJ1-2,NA,CASSPNRIGYTF
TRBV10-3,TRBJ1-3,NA,CAISGGVGGNTIYF
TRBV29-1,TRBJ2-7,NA,CSVRRDGGYEQYF
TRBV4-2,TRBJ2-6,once,CASSNSAGANVLTF
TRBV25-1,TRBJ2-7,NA,CASSELGGASYEQYF
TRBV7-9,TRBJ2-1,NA,CASSYKTSGRYWSYNEQFF
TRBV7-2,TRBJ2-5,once,CASSPQLAGEETQYF
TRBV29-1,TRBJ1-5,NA,CSVAIQGRDGPQHF
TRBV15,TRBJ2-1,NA,CATSSGGTYNEQFF
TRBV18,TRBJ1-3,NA,CASSPGDRVSGNTIYF
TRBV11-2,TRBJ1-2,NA,CASSLGTGGDYGYTF
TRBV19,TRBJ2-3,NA,CASSIGEVSNTQYF
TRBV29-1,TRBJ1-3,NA,CSVAGQDGGNTIYF
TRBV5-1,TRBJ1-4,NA,CASSREPYEKLFF
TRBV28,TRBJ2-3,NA,CASTGTSTDTQYF
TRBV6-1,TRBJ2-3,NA,CASSLQVTDTQYF
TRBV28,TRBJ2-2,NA,CASSSQGQPNTGELFF
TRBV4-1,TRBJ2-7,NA,CASSQDQGGGSRNYEQYF
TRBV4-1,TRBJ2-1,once,CASSQDHLRPSSYNEQFF
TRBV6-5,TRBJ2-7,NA,CASKRAGLSYEQYF
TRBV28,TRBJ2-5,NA,CASRYGTSGTETQYF
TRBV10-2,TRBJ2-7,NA,CASMPSGGNVFYEQYF
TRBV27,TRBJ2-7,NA,CASKLSGGLYEQYF
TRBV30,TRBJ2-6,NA,CAWSPGGTGANVLTF
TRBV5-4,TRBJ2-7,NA,CASSLATSGMYEQYF
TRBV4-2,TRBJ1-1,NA,CASRLYTLGQVPTEAFF
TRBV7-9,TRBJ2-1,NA,CASSSGTWGNEQFF
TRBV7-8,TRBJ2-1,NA,CASSPLGGHYNEQFF